This T cell receptor beta chain was retrieved from a study of cytomegalovirus exposure and HLA in healthy donors. Overall study results and limits: The study reported that TCR beta sequences accurately predicted HLA-A and HLA-B alleles in most subjects. A later analysis reportedly found fewer N-insertions in an Asian-associated ancestry cluster than the roughly 670-donor mean.

With regard to this clone: Its antigen is not identified. The identical CDR3 is also encoded by other nucleotide sequences in the sample.

Germline loops: CDR1 SGHRS, CDR2 YFSETQ. The CDR3 is 16 residues long. Trimming took 4 bases from V and 4 from J; bases not matched to a gene: 4. Researchers ran the PCR with 60 Vbeta and 13 Jbeta primers. Only in-frame clones appear in the TCRdb table, and some are missing; sequencing was by immunoSEQ multiplex PCR. The specimen's table records approximately 190,000 clones. Unrecorded immune exposures were likely, despite nominal health at sampling. This sequence originates from a boy between 10 and 17 years old in good health and CMV-seronegative. The chain has TRBV5-1 and TRBJ2-3; 15 nucleotides line up with TRBD2. The sample comprised PBMCs. The CDR3, as DNA: TGCGCCAGCAGCCCGGGACTAGCGGGGGGTGCAGATACGCAGTATTTT. Translation: CASSPGLAGGADTQYF.